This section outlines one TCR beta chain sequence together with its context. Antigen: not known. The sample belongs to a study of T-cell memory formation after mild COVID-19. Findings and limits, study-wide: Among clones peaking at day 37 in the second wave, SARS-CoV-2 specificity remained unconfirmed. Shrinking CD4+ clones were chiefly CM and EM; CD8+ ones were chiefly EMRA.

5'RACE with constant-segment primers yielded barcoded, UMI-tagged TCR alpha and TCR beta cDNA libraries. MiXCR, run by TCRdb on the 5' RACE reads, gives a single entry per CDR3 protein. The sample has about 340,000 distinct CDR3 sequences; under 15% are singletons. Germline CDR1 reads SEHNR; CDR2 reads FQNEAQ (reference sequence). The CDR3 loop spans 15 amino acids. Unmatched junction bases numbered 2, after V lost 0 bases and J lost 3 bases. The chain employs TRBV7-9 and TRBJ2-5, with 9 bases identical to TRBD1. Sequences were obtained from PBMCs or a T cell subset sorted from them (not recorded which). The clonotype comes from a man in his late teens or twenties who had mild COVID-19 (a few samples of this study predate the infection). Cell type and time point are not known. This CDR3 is CASSLARTGEETQYF. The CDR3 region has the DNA TGTGCCAGCAGCTTAGCTAGGACAGGGGAAGAGACCCAGTACTTC.